These 20 T cell receptor beta chains were sequenced from one sample in a study of chemoradiotherapy in HPV16-positive cancers. Sequencing was performed with immunoSEQ multiplex PCR; in TCRdb, only in-frame clones are kept and a portion is missing. Of 8,500 to 9,000 clones listed, roughly 77% are singletons. This specimen was collected from a patient who underwent chemoradiotherapy. Receptor source: a human donor with HPV-associated anogenital cancer.

This clone has just one count. The chain uses TRBV28 and TRBJ1-5; D is uncertain. Germline-derived CDR1 and CDR2 are MDHEN and SYDVKM. V was shortened by 2 bases and J by 7 bases, with 9 bases between the two germline ends. The CDR3 is made up of 13 amino acids. Written as DNA, the CDR3 is TGTGCCAGCAGTTTACCGGGCTCACAGCCCCAGCATTTT. Translating it yields CASSLPGSQPQHF.

The rearrangement uses TRBV6-1 and TRBJ2-3, with D possibly matching TRBD1 (7 bases). The CDR3 is made up of 16 amino acids. Per germline, CDR1 MNHNS and CDR2 SASEGT. V was trimmed by 4 bases and J by 0 bases, leaving 14 bases between them. CDR3 residues: CASSGRGEASTDTQYF. The CDR3 nucleotides read TGTGCCAGCAGTGGCAGGGGGGAAGCTAGCACAGATACGCAGTATTTT.

The rearrangement uses TRBV6-1 and TRBJ2-7; TRBD2 matches 7 bases. Germline-derived CDR1 and CDR2 are MNHNS and SASEGT. Trimming at V came to 3 bases and at J to 2 bases, leaving 1 base not matched to a gene. CDR3 length: 13 residues. DNA for the CDR3: TGTGCCAGCAGTGAGGGGGGGGCCTACGAGCAGTACTTC. Its translation: CASSEGGAYEQYF.

The V and J genes are TRBV7-2 and TRBJ1-6; D remains unclear. Germline V gene lookup returns CDR1 SGHTA and CDR2 FQGNSA. The CDR3 is 14 amino acids. V was clipped by 5 bases and J by 3 bases, with 8 bases between them. CDR3 region: CASSLFDYNSPLHF. The DNA of the CDR3 is TGTGCCAGCAGCCTATTCGACTATAATTCACCCCTCCACTTT.

This clone was counted once. This rearrangement joins TRBV7-2 to TRBJ2-5, with 9 bases matching TRBD2. Per germline, CDR1 SGHTA and CDR2 FQGNSA. J lost 5 bases, V lost 3 bases, and 4 bases had no gene match. CDR3 length equals 14 residues. The CDR3 bases are TGTGCCAGCAGCTTTAGCGGGGGCGGGGAGACCCAGTACTTC. Its protein is CASSFSGGGETQYF.

V is TRBV6-1 and J is TRBJ1-1; 10 nucleotides agree with TRBD1. The germline V gene has CDR1 MNHNS and CDR2 SASEGT. There are 15 residues in the CDR3. J lost 2 bases, V lost 6 bases, and 6 bases had no gene match. The DNA for the CDR3 is TGTGCCAGCAGGGGGACAGGGGAAGGCAACACTGAAGCTTTCTTT. Protein: CASRGTGEGNTEAFF.

The table lists this clone with a few counts. The chain combines TRBV7-8 with TRBJ1-5; unclear D gene. The CDR3 runs 17 residues. Germline values: CDR1 SGHVS, CDR2 FQNEAQ. Trimming cost V 1 base and J 6 bases, with 19 bases left between them. The DNA of the CDR3 is TGTGCCAGCAGCTTAGGGATCTCAGATCTGAGGAGTCAGCCCCAGCATTTT. This codes for CASSLGISDLRSQPQHF.

The V call is TRBV30, the J call TRBJ1-4, with D unclear. The V gene's germline CDR1 is GTSNPN and CDR2 SVGIG (reference sequence). Trimming took 2 bases from V and 6 from J, leaving 10 bases between them. The CDR3 extends over 13 amino acids. CDR3 DNA: TGTGCCTGGAGTTCGAATGTGGATGAAAAACTGTTTTTT. Its protein product is CAWSSNVDEKLFF.

The rearrangement links TRBV6-1 to TRBJ1-2, with D possibly matching TRBD1 (5 bases). This CDR3 has 15 amino acids. The ends were cut back, 1 base at V and 0 bases at J, with 9 bases in the middle. The germline gives CDR1 MNHNS, CDR2 SASEGT. CDR3 bases: TGTGCCAGCAGTGAAGAGCCAGGGACTAACTATGGCTACACCTTC. Its translation is CASSEEPGTNYGYTF.

The gene calls are TRBV7-2 and TRBJ2-1; 9 nucleotides line up with TRBD2. The trim removed 1 base at V and 6 bases at J, leaving 7 bases unmatched. Germline V gives CDR1 SGHTA, CDR2 FQGNSA. This CDR3 has 16 residues. The CDR3 DNA is TGTGCCAGCAGCTTAGGGGCGGGGGGGCCTCTCAATGAGCAGTTCTTC. Its protein is CASSLGAGGPLNEQFF.

The V and J genes are TRBV29-1 and TRBJ2-1; the D gene is possibly TRBD2 (7 bases). In germline, CDR1 is SQVTM, CDR2 ANQGSEA. The V end was cut by 3 bases, the J end by 4 bases, with 16 bases between. The CDR3 has 15 residues. CDR3 residues: CSVDPGGRTYNEQFF. CDR3 nucleotides: TGCAGCGTTGACCCCGGGGGGCGTACTTACAATGAGCAGTTCTTC.

Here the CDR3 reads CASRQPGQGRYGYTF. The CDR3 nucleotides read TGCGCCAGCAGACAACCGGGACAGGGGAGATATGGCTACACCTTC. The chain links TRBV4-1 to TRBJ1-2, with 10 bases that match TRBD1. This CDR3 has 15 amino acids. J lost 5 bases, V lost 6 bases, and 9 bases had no gene match. The germline V gene has CDR1 MGHRA and CDR2 YSYEKL.

V is TRBV7-2 and J is TRBJ2-3; D not certain. The ends were cut back, 1 base at V and 2 bases at J, with 7 bases in the middle. The CDR3 covers 14 residues. CDR1 SGHTA and CDR2 FQGNSA come from the germline V gene. This CDR3 reads CASSLGAFTDTQYF. The CDR3 nucleotides are TGTGCCAGCAGCTTAGGGGCCTTCACAGATACGCAGTATTTT.

The chain joins TRBV27 to TRBJ2-1; TRBD2 matches at 11 bases. The CDR3 is 15 residues long. V shed 5 bases, J shed 3 bases, and the junction held 3 bases outside the gene matches. Germline CDR1 and CDR2: MNHEY and SMNVEV (reference sequence). The CDR3 is CASSLTSGGYNEQFF. The CDR3 coding sequence is TGTGCCAGCAGTCTTACTAGCGGGGGCTACAATGAGCAGTTCTTC.

The chain combines TRBV10-3 with TRBJ2-2; D not certain. V dropped 7 bases and J dropped 2 bases, with 14 bases sitting between them. The germline CDR1 and CDR2 sequences are ENHRY and SYGVKD. The CDR3 has 15 amino acids. DNA of the CDR3: TGTGCCATCAAAGGCGCAGAAGGAAACACCGGGGAGCTGTTTTTT. Encoded protein: CAIKGAEGNTGELFF.

This clone was counted a few times. The rearrangement uses TRBV7-2 and TRBJ2-3, with a tentative D call TRBD2 (5 bases). From germline, CDR1 is SGHTA and CDR2 FQGNSA. This CDR3 contains 16 residues. Trimming took 1 base from V and 1 from J, leaving 12 bases between them. In DNA, the CDR3 is TGTGCCAGCAGCTTAGGACTACTTGGTGGCACAGATACGCAGTATTTT. Translating it yields CASSLGLLGGTDTQYF.

V usage is TRBV5-1 and J usage is TRBJ2-1; the match to TRBD2 covers 7 bases. V trimming: 6 bases; J trimming: 1 base; junction bases outside the gene matches: 7. Germline V gives CDR1 SGHRS, CDR2 YFSETQ. The CDR3 sequence is 15 residues long. DNA of the CDR3: TGCGCCAGCACCGACCTCGGGGGGTCCTACAATGAGCAGTTCTTC. This translates into CASTDLGGSYNEQFF.

By frequency in the sample, this clone is medium-sized. The chain uses TRBV2 and TRBJ2-3, with D possibly being TRBD1 or TRBD2 (5 bases each). The CDR3 sequence is 12 residues long. V lost 6 bases and J lost 6, with 10 bases in between. Germline V CDR1 and CDR2: SNHLY, FYNNEI. CDR3 sequence (DNA): TGTGCCAGCAGCGAGTGGGACGATACGCAGTATTTT. Amino acid sequence: CASSEWDDTQYF.

Only a few counts were recorded for this clone. The chain is built from TRBV5-1 and TRBJ1-1; D is unresolved. CDR1 SGHRS and CDR2 YFSETQ come from the germline V gene. V dropped 0 bases and J dropped 0 bases, with 6 bases sitting between them. The CDR3 is 14 amino acids. CDR3 in amino acids: CASSLDWVNTEAFF. The CDR3 DNA is TGCGCCAGCAGCTTGGATTGGGTGAACACTGAAGCTTTCTTT.

This chain connects TRBV2 to TRBJ2-2; perhaps TRBD1 as D (5 bases). CDR3 size: 13 residues. Trimming cost V 10 bases and J 1 base, with 10 bases left between them. CDR1 is SNHLY and CDR2 is FYNNEI in the germline V gene. The CDR3 spells CAKDTGNTGELFF. Here the CDR3 DNA reads TGTGCCAAGGACACGGGGAACACCGGGGAGCTGTTTTTT.